The clone carrying this T cell receptor (beta chain) was seen more than once but under ten times. Antigen specificity is unknown. Time point of the sample: sample taken at primary tumor resection. No cell sorting; template was whole RNA from tumor, lung tissue or PBMC. Just over 70 TRACERx patients with early, untreated non-small cell lung cancer donated samples. The presence of a unique molecular identifier marked each TCR cDNA molecule. TCRdb re-derived calls from the 5' RACE reads in MiXCR, one entry per CDR3 protein. Found here are tens of thousands of distinct CDR3 sequences, roughly 5.5% of them singletons; the top ten hold more than 20%. The record originates from a study of spatial heterogeneity in lung cancer. The wider study: Compared with alpha-chain sequences, beta-chain sequences were consistently detected in greater numbers. Study-wide results and limits: There were more appearances of ubiquitous expanded tumor TCRs in blood at resection than at follow-up.

This sequence was found in a female donor with early-stage non-small cell lung cancer. Here the sequenced sample was PBMCs, taken at surgery.

The CDR3 bases are TGTGCCAGCAGCTTGTCGGGAGCGGGGGCAGATACGCAGTATTTT. Its translation: CASSLSGAGADTQYF. This chain links TRBV5-6 with TRBJ2-3; 8 nucleotides align to TRBD2. Per germline, CDR1 SGHDT and CDR2 YYEEEE. The ends lost 1 base at V and 4 bases at J; junction bases unmatched: 5. This CDR3 comprises 15 residues.